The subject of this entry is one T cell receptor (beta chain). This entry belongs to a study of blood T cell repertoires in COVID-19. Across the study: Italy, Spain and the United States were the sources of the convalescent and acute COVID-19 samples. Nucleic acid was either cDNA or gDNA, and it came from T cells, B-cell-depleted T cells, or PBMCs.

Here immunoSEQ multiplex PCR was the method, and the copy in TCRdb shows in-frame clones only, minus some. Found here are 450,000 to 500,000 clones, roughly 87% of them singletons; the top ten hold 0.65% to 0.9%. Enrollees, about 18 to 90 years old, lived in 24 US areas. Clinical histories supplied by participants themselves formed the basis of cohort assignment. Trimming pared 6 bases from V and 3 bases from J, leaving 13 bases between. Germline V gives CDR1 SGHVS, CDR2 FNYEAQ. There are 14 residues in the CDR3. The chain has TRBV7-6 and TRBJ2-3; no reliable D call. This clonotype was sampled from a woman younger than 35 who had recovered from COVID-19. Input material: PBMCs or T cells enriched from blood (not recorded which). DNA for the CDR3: TGTGCCAGCAGTTTCTACAGTACAACAGATACGCAGTATTTT. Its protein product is CASSFYSTTDTQYF.